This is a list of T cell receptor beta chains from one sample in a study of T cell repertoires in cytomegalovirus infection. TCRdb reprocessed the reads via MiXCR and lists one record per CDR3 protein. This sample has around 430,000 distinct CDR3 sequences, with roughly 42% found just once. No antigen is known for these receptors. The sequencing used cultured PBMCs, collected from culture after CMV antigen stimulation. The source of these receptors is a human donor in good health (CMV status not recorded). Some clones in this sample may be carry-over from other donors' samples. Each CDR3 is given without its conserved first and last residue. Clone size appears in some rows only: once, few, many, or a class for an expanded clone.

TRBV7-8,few,ASSLNRGVSYGYT
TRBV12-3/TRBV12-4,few,ASSEQGWGNQPQH
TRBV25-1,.,ASGMAGRTDTQY
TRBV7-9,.,ASSDRSRGRETQY
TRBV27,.,ASSLTGQNYGYT
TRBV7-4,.,ASSLRQGPQH
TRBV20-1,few,SARDLELRQETQY
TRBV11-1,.,ASSLVGMPPYEQY
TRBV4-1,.,ASSPRSTNEKLF
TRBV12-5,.,ASGLGTLWPQH
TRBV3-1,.,ASSQQVAAGELF
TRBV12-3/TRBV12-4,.,ASNRGGHEQF
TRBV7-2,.,ASSLEFSRGNEQF
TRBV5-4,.,ASSPARTGSNQPQH
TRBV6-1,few,ASSVDRVSGYT
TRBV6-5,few,ASSYSSSGGYEQY
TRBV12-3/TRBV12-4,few,ASREDRGAGETQY
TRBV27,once,ASSFWGSNSPLH
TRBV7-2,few,ASSRRSSYEQY
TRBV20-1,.,SASGGADTQY
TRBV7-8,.,ASSTGRWDSPLH
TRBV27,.,ASSPRTGGMGEQY
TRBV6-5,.,ASSYSRWGESEAF
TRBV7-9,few,ASSGEFGGNQPQH
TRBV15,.,ATSRESETQY
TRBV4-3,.,ASSPYATGGNQPQH
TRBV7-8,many,ASSLRRDNEQF
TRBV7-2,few,ASSKMGGDETQY
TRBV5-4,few,ASRRLGGSGTEAF
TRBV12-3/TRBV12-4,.,ASSGKQGSLPRTDTQY
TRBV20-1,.,SARDRGRQETQY
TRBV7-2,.,ASSLAWTRELF
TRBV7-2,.,ASSSGTGSSSYNSPLH
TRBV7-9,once,ASSFSQGSHPEAF
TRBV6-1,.,ASSFQPGTGELF
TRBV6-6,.,ASSGDFGAYEQY
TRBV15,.,ATSRAQGNQPQH
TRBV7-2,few,ASSFLVQYEQF